Each of the 16 T cell receptor beta chains below was sequenced from the same sample in a study of blood T cell repertoires in COVID-19. Sequenced by immunoSEQ multiplex PCR; TCRdb stores in-frame clones only, minus some. The profile shows some 35,000 clones, 70% to 80% of them singletons. Source material: peripheral blood. The receptors derive from a man of 80 years or more with acute or convalescent COVID-19.

This clone was seen a handful of times. The gene calls are TRBV30 and TRBJ1-1, with D hard to call. CDR1 and CDR2 from the germline V gene are GTSNPN and SVGIG (reference sequence). The CDR3 covers 13 residues. Trimming cost V 1 base and J 0 bases, with 6 bases left between them. CDR3 nucleotide sequence: TGTGCCTGGAGTGCGCGGGTGAACACTGAAGCTTTCTTT. Its translation is CAWSARVNTEAFF. Using reference TRBV30 and TRBJ1-1 for the parts outside the CDR3, the full variable domain is SQTIHQWPATLVQPVGSPLSLECTVEGTSNPNLYWYRQAAGRGLQLLFYSVGIGQISSEVPQNLSASRPQDRQFILSSKKLLLSDSGFYLCAWSARVNTEAFFGQGTRLTVV.

This chain joins TRBV7-9 and TRBJ2-7; D not resolved. From germline, CDR1 is SEHNR and CDR2 FQNEAQ (reference sequence). Trimming shortened V by 5 bases and J by 8 bases, and 10 bases separated the two germline ends. The CDR3 sequence is 11 residues long. This CDR3 is CASSISDKQYF. The CDR3 DNA follows: TGTGCCAGCAGCATTAGTGATAAGCAGTACTTC.

The gene calls are TRBV27 and TRBJ2-1; 8 bases agree with TRBD1. The CDR3 runs to 15 residues. Trimming at V came to 8 bases and at J to 5 bases, leaving 11 bases not matched to a gene. In germline, CDR1 is MNHEY, CDR2 SMNVEV (reference sequence). CDR3 amino acids: CASPPRQGPNNEQFF. The CDR3 DNA reads TGTGCCAGCCCCCCCAGACAGGGGCCGAACAATGAGCAGTTCTTC.

The V call is TRBV6-5, the J call TRBJ1-2, with D maybe TRBD1 (5 bases). Germline V lookup: CDR1 MNHEY, CDR2 SVGAGI. The V gene lost 7 bases and the J gene lost 8 bases, with 23 bases spanning the gap. This CDR3 is built from 15 residues. Here the CDR3 reads CASTLRGGAPVGYTF. In DNA form, the CDR3 reads TGTGCCAGCACCTTGAGGGGCGGGGCACCTGTAGGCTACACCTTC.

The rearrangement links TRBV19 to TRBJ2-6, with TRBD1 matching 9 bases. This CDR3 comprises 17 residues. J was trimmed by 0 bases and V by 7 bases; bases with no gene match: 7. The V gene's germline CDR1 is LNHDA and CDR2 SQIVND (reference sequence). Written as DNA, the CDR3 is TGTGCCAGTACATACAGGGGGCAAAACTCTGGGGCCAACGTCCTGACTTTC. The encoded protein is CASTYRGQNSGANVLTF.

V usage is TRBV6-5 and J usage is TRBJ2-5, with 8 bases fitting TRBD2. Germline values: CDR1 MNHEY, CDR2 SVGAGI. CDR3 length equals 14 residues. The junction had 6 bases not matched to a gene; V was cut back by 7 bases and J by 2 bases. The CDR3 DNA is TGTGCCAGCAAAATTAGCGGGGCGCAAGAGACCCAGTACTTC. It yields the protein CASKISGAQETQYF.

The CDR3 here is CASSEKTSGEVGELFF. The CDR3 coding sequence is TGTGCCAGCAGTGAAAAGACTAGCGGGGAGGTGGGGGAGCTGTTTTTT. The J gene is TRBJ2-2, the V gene TRBV25-1; 11 positions agree with TRBD2. In germline, CDR1 is MGHDK, CDR2 SYGVNS. V was clipped by 2 bases and J by 8 bases; unmatched bases: 7. The CDR3 consists of 16 residues.

V is TRBV11-2 and J is TRBJ2-2, with a weak D call TRBD2 (7 bases). This CDR3 comprises 14 residues. Germline values: CDR1 SGHAT, CDR2 FQNNGV. Trimming took 5 bases from V and 7 from J, leaving 14 bases between them. In DNA, the CDR3 is TGTGCCAGCAGCCTGGGGGGGGCGAGCGGGGAGCTGTTTTTT. It codes for CASSLGGASGELFF.

This chain links TRBV11-3 with TRBJ2-7; the D is unclear. This CDR3 contains 13 residues. Between the trimmed V and J ends, which lost 1 base and 3 bases, there was a span of 7 bases. CDR1 and CDR2 from the germline V gene are SGHNT and YENEEA. CDR3 residues: CASSLGRDYEQYF. In DNA form, the CDR3 reads TGTGCCAGCAGCTTAGGTAGAGACTACGAGCAGTACTTC.

This clone has more than one count but fewer than ten. The rearrangement links TRBV6-2 or TRBV6-3 to TRBJ2-3; tentatively, D is TRBD2 (5 bases). This CDR3 is 15 amino acids long. V lost 2 bases and J lost 4, with 13 bases in between. Germline V gives CDR1 MNHEY, CDR2 SVGEGT. Here the CDR3 DNA reads TGTGCCAGCAGTTACGAGGGAACCAGGTCAGATACGCAGTATTTT. Translation: CASSYEGTRSDTQYF.

The V gene is TRBV18, the J gene TRBJ2-2; 10 nucleotides align to TRBD2. The CDR3 length is 15 residues. In germline, CDR1 is KGHSH, CDR2 LQKENI. V was clipped by 5 bases and J by 4 bases; unmatched bases: 4. CDR3 sequence: CASSGRLAGTGELFF. The CDR3 region has the DNA TGTGCCAGCTCAGGAAGACTAGCGGGCACCGGGGAGCTGTTTTTT.

This clone was counted a few times. The chain links TRBV4-3 to TRBJ2-3; 11 nucleotides line up with TRBD2. The CDR3 length is 16 residues. The germline V gene has CDR1 LGHNA and CDR2 YSLEER. Trimming at V came to 4 bases and at J to 7 bases, leaving 10 bases not matched to a gene. In DNA form, the CDR3 reads TGCGCCAGCAGCCTAATACTAGCGGGAGTGGGAAATACGCAGTATTTT. Its translation: CASSLILAGVGNTQYF.

The chain has TRBV30 and TRBJ1-3; tentatively, D is TRBD1 (5 bases). Between the trimmed V and J ends, which lost 2 bases and 5 bases, there was a span of 16 bases. This CDR3 comprises 15 residues. Per the germline V gene, CDR1 is GTSNPN and CDR2 is SVGIG (reference sequence). This CDR3 is CAWSPLTAGRNTIYF. The CDR3 DNA reads as TGTGCCTGGAGTCCCCTTACGGCAGGGAGAAACACCATATATTTT. Variable domain in full (rest from reference TRBV30 and TRBJ1-3): SQTIHQWPATLVQPVGSPLSLECTVEGTSNPNLYWYRQAAGRGLQLLFYSVGIGQISSEVPQNLSASRPQDRQFILSSKKLLLSDSGFYLCAWSPLTAGRNTIYFGEGSWLTVV.

The genes are TRBV19 and TRBJ1-1, with a weak D call TRBD1 (6 bases). CDR3 length equals 12 residues. Trimming took off 6 bases at V and 11 bases at J, with 16 bases between the two ends. Germline V gene data show CDR1 as LNHDA and CDR2 as SQIVND (reference sequence). For the CDR3, the DNA is TGTGCCAGTAGCAACGACAGGAGATGGGCTTTCTTT. Translated, it gives CASSNDRRWAFF.

The chain couples TRBV30 to TRBJ2-7; D is possibly TRBD1 (6 bases). Germline values: CDR1 GTSNPN, CDR2 SVGIG (reference sequence). Deletions cut 0 bases from V and 5 bases from J, with 14 bases between. This CDR3 comprises 14 residues. The CDR3 reads CAWSVGQGTNEQYF. CDR3 nucleotides: TGTGCCTGGAGTGTAGGGCAGGGGACGAACGAGCAGTACTTC. The whole variable domain, filled in from reference TRBV30 and TRBJ2-7, reads SQTIHQWPATLVQPVGSPLSLECTVEGTSNPNLYWYRQAAGRGLQLLFYSVGIGQISSEVPQNLSASRPQDRQFILSSKKLLLSDSGFYLCAWSVGQGTNEQYFGPGTRLTVT.

This clone was counted between two and nine times. The chain is built from TRBV27 and TRBJ2-1; TRBD2 matches at 8 bases. Germline values: CDR1 MNHEY, CDR2 SMNVEV (reference sequence). Germline trimming cut 5 bases from V and 0 bases from J; bases unmatched to any gene: 12. The CDR3 is made up of 18 amino acids. CDR3 loop: CASSPWTSRTLSYNEQFF. In DNA, the CDR3 is TGTGCCAGCAGTCCCTGGACTAGCCGTACACTCTCCTACAATGAGCAGTTCTTC.